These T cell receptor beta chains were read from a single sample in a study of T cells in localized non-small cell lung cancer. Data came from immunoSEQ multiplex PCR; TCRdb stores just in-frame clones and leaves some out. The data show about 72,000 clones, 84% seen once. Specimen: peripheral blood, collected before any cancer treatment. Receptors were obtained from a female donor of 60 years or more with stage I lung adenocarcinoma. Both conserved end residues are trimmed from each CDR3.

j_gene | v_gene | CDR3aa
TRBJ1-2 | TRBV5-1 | ASSLVSVDYGYT
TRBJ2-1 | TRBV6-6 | ASSYAHNEQF
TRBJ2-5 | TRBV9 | ASSASGGGQARETQY
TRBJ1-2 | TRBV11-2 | ASSSDRGGYGYT
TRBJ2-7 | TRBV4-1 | ASSQDLESGRGYEQY
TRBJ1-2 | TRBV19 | ASSETGFFMGYT
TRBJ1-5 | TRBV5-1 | ASSLEGVGNQPQH
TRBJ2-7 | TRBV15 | ATSRGDRFYEQY
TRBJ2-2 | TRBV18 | ASGGNTGELF
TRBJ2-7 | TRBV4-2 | ASSLGTGGYNEQY
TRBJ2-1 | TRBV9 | ASSVFPGNNEQF
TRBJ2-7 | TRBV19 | ASSIAASATYEQY
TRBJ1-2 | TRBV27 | ASSSQPRDTFGYT
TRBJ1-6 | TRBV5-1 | ASSLVVSNSPLH
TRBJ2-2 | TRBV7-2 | ASSLSGRNRGAGELF
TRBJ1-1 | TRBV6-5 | ANGQGKNTEAF
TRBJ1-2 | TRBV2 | ASSSGPYGYT
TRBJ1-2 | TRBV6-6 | ASQKVAGGYT
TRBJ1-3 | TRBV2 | ASSQGIGNTIY
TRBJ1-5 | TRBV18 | ASSPSPGRVGSNQPQH
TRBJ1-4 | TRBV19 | ASSIVGQGLEKLF
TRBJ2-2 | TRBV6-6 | ASSTGTSGPGELF
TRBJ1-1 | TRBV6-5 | ASSTQGMNTEAF
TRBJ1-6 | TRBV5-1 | ASSSEPQSSYNSPLH
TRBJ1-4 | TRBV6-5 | ASGAATNEKLF
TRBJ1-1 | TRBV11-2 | ASSPRGGWSTEAF
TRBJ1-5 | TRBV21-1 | ATRPRDNNQPQH
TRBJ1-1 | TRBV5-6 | ATSTNTEAF
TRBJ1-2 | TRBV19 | ASSIAANYGYT
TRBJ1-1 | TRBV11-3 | ASSLAGLGTALSAEAF
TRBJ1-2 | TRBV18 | ASSPGGGFNYGYT
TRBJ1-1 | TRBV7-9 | ASSLDRDRRRGLISEAF
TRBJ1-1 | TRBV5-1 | ASSLASKDRGSTNTEAF
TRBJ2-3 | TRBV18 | ASSPSRSTDTQY
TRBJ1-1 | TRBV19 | ASTLVGRGTEAF
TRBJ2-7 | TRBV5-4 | ASSLAGARGQY